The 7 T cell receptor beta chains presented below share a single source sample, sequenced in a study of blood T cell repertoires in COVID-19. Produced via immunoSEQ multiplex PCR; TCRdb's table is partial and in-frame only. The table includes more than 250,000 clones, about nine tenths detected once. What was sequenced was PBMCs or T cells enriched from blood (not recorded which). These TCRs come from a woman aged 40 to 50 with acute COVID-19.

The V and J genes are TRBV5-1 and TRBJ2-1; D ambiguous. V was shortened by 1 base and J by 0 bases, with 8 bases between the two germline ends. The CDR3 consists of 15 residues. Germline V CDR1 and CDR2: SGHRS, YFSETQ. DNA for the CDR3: TGCGCCAGCAGCTTGCTCACGAGCTCCTACAATGAGCAGTTCTTC. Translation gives CASSLLTSSYNEQFF.

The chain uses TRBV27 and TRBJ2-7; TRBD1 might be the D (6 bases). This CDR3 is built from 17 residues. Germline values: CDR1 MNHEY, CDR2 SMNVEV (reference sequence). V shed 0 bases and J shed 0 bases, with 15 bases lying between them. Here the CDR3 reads CASSLSPGTGLSYEQYF. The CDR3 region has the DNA TGTGCCAGCAGTTTATCCCCAGGAACAGGGCTCTCCTACGAGCAGTACTTC.

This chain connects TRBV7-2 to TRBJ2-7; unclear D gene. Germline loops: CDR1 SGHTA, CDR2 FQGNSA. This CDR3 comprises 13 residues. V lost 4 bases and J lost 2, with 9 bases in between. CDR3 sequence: CASSSGWAYEQYV. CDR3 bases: TGTGCCAGCAGCTCCGGGTGGGCCTACGAGCAGTACGTC.

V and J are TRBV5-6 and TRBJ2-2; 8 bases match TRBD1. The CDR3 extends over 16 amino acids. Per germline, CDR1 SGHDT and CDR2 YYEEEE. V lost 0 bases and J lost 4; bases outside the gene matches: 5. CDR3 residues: CASSLGQGAVTGELFF. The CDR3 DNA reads TGTGCCAGCAGCTTGGGGCAGGGGGCGGTCACCGGGGAGCTGTTTTTT.

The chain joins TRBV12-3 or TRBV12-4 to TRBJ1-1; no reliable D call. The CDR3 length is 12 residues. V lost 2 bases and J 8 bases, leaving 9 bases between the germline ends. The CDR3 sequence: CASSLSSGEAFF. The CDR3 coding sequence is TGTGCCAGCAGTTTATCATCAGGAGAAGCTTTCTTT.

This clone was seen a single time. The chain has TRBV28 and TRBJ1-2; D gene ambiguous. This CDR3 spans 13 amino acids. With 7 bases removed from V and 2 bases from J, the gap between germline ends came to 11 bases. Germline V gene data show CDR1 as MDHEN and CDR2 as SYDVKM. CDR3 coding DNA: TGTGCCAGCATGGGCCACCTAAACTATGGCTACACCTTC. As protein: CASMGHLNYGYTF.

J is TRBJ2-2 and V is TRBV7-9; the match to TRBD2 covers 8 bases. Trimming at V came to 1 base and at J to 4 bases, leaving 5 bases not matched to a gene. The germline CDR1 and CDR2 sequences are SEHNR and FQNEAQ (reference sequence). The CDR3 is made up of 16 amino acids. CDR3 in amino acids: CASSLGSGSSTGELFF. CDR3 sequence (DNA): TGTGCCAGCAGCTTAGGGAGCGGGAGTAGCACCGGGGAGCTGTTTTTT.